A single sample gave rise to the 9 T cell receptor beta chains below, sequenced in a study of T cell responses to AZD1222 COVID-19 vaccine. Data came from immunoSEQ multiplex PCR; TCRdb stores just in-frame clones and leaves some out. In the table there are 110,000 to 150,000 clones, roughly 91% of which are singletons. Sequences were derived from peripheral blood, sampled on day 0 of AZD1222 vaccination. The receptors derive from an adult in good health.

The rearrangement joins TRBV7-2 to TRBJ2-7; no firm D call. Germline V gives CDR1 SGHTA, CDR2 FQGNSA. Deletions cut 5 bases from V and 2 bases from J, with 13 bases between. The CDR3 runs to 14 residues. CDR3: CASSPPNSPYEQYF. In DNA, the CDR3 is TGTGCCAGCAGCCCCCCCAATTCTCCCTACGAGCAGTACTTC.

The chain combines TRBV19 with TRBJ1-5, with D unclear. Between the trimmed V and J ends, which lost 3 bases and 9 bases, there was a span of 15 bases. The CDR3 is 14 residues long. Germline V lookup: CDR1 LNHDA, CDR2 SQIVND (reference sequence). CDR3 coding DNA: TGTGCCAGTAGTATGCAGTTGGGGAGCCGGCCCCAGCATTTT. As protein: CASSMQLGSRPQHF.

V usage is TRBV28 and J usage is TRBJ1-5, with TRBD1 matching over 9 bases. Germline V lookup: CDR1 MDHEN, CDR2 SYDVKM. CDR3 length equals 14 residues. V dropped 8 bases and J dropped 4; count of bases not matched to a gene: 6. The CDR3, as DNA: TGTGCCAGCGTATCGGGACAGGGAAATCAGCCCCAGCATTTT. Protein sequence: CASVSGQGNQPQHF.

The genes are TRBV15 and TRBJ1-1; a possible D gene is TRBD1 (6 bases). CDR1 LNHNV and CDR2 YYDKDF come from the germline V gene (reference sequence). V shed 4 bases and J shed 1 base, with 10 bases lying between them. The CDR3 covers 14 residues. The CDR3 DNA sequence: TGTGCCACCAGCATACCGGGACAGAACACTGAAGCTTTCTTT. It is translated as CATSIPGQNTEAFF. The full variable domain, its missing parts supplied by reference TRBV15 and TRBJ1-1, is DAMVIQNPRYQVTQFGKPVTLSCSQTLNHNVMYWYQQKSSQAPKLLFHYYDKDFNNEADTPDNFQSRRPNTSFCFLDIRSPGLGDTAMYLCATSIPGQNTEAFFGQGTRLTVV.

V is TRBV24-1 and J is TRBJ2-7, with D unclear. The V gene's germline CDR1 is KGHDR and CDR2 SFDVKD. The CDR3 sequence is 14 residues long. V lost 5 bases and J lost 4, with 14 bases in between. The CDR3 DNA reads as TGTGCCACCAGTGCAAACAAGGGTAGATACGAGCAGTACTTC. This translates into CATSANKGRYEQYF.

This clone was recorded once. Here the CDR3 DNA reads TGTGCCAGCAGCCAAGAAAGGAACTATGGCTACACCTTC. Translation gives CASSQERNYGYTF. The gene calls are TRBV3-1 (or the pseudogene TRBV3-2) and TRBJ1-2, with unresolved D. The germline CDR1 and CDR2 sequences are LGHDT and YNNKEL (reference sequence). CDR3 length: 13 residues. Trimming took off 0 bases at V and 2 bases at J, with 4 bases between the two ends.

The rearrangement uses TRBV18 and TRBJ1-4, with 7 bases matching TRBD1. The CDR3 runs to 16 residues. Germline V gene sequence: CDR1 KGHSH, CDR2 LQKENI. V lost 3 bases and J lost 7; bases outside the gene matches: 11. This CDR3 is CASSPWTGVNSEKLFF. The CDR3, as DNA: TGTGCCAGCTCACCCTGGACAGGAGTGAATTCTGAAAAACTGTTTTTT.

This rearrangement joins TRBV3-1 (or the pseudogene TRBV3-2) to TRBJ2-7; D is uncertain. V dropped 0 bases and J dropped 0 bases, with 12 bases sitting between them. Germline V gene sequence: CDR1 LGHDT, CDR2 YNNKEL (reference sequence). This CDR3 has 16 amino acids. CDR3 DNA: TGTGCCAGCAGCCAAGAGGCGCACAGCCTCTCCTACGAGCAGTACTTC. Its translation is CASSQEAHSLSYEQYF.

The chain couples TRBV2 to TRBJ2-1; D ambiguous. CDR1 is SNHLY and CDR2 is FYNNEI in the germline V gene. V was shortened by 7 bases and J by 5 bases, with 18 bases between the two germline ends. This CDR3 has 15 residues. The chain's CDR3 is CASKYETSTNNEQFF. The CDR3 region has the DNA TGTGCCAGCAAATATGAGACCTCCACCAACAATGAGCAGTTCTTC.